This T cell receptor (beta chain) was sequenced for a study of T cells in Graves' hyperthyroidism and ophthalmopathy. CDR1 and CDR2 from the germline V gene are DFQATT and SNEGSKA (reference sequence). Deletions cut 0 bases from V and 4 bases from J, with 7 bases between. The CDR3 covers 12 residues. There are many counts of this clonotype. RNA transcripts provided the source from which TCR beta CDR3 regions were amplified. The primer set for the first-round RT-PCR of the TCR CDR3 was HTBI. TCRdb recomputed calls from the multiplex PCR reads with MiXCR, one row per CDR3 protein. Of about 480,000 distinct CDR3 sequences listed, around 22% are singletons.

This sequence joins TRBV20-1 and TRBJ2-7; D is ambiguous. This receptor was identified in a woman in her thirties with Graves' ophthalmopathy. The sequencing input was blood. The CDR3 nucleotides read TGCAGTGCTAGAGATCAAGGGTACGAGCAGTACTTC. It codes for CSARDQGYEQYF.